This TCR beta chain came from a study of blood T cells in healthy people across ages (dated by TCRdb to 2013 to 2016). Describing the broader study: In model experiments, template switching captured roughly one uniquely barcoded TCR beta cDNA molecule for every two T cells. Using deep sequencing normalized with unique cDNA molecular identifiers, the study measured how TCR beta repertoire diversity changes with age. The donors were divided into four age groups: young (average around 17 years), middle-aged (over 35), aged (about 61) and long-lived (about 84). To avoid experimental bias, donors of different ages were randomly spread across the sequencing lanes. The study analyzed two additional independent replicas of 1 million unique cDNA reads from the same blood draw for two donors, one aged 18 to 30 and one aged 80 or older. Results and caveats for the whole study, not just this receptor: Because profiling used bulk unsorted PBMCs, naive and antigen-experienced compartments could not be compared conclusively. The CMV infection status of donors was not known, potentially confounding age-related changes in expanded clonotypes. There was a strong correlation between observed TCR beta diversity and the percentage of naive T cells measured by flow cytometry. Estimates of total diversity based on one million sequenced T cells were considered lower bounds and underestimates. Compared with the aged group, more naive CD4+ T cells, fewer expanded clones and increased TCR diversity were shown by the long-lived group, suggesting age selection. As age increased, observed TCR beta diversity per million T cells dropped in a roughly linear way, and a significant reduction was already evident by age around 41.

Here V drops 3 bases and J drops 8 bases, and the junction holds 9 bases not matched to any gene. The CDR3 holds 16 amino acids from the cysteine to the phenylalanine. The retained sequence is limited to the CDR3, 48 bases, with the frame set at the first base. CDR1 and CDR2 are drawn from the germline V gene (reference sequence): LGHDT, YNNKEL. With regard to this clonotype: There is no known antigen for this receptor. Base quality data are lacking; no much larger clone is found one base away.

The donors were some 36 Caucasian individuals from Russia, aged roughly 6 to 90 years, who were systemically healthy. Approximately 9.3 milliliters of peripheral blood were drawn from each donor into EDTA-treated Vacutainer tubes. PBMCs were isolated by Ficoll-Paque density-gradient centrifugation, with at least 6 million obtained per sample. Total RNA, at least 5 micrograms per sample, was extracted from PBMCs with Trizol reagent. Naive CD45RAhigh/CD27high T cell percentages were measured by flow cytometry on a PBMC aliquot from every donor. Library creation used 5' RACE. TCRdb shows the sequencer as Illumina HiSeq 2500. A second PCR of about 6 to 11 cycles was performed with a sample-barcoded 5' primer and a J-beta primer mix. A unique molecular identifier was introduced onto each TCR beta cDNA molecule by a template-switch 5' adaptor carrying 12 random nucleotides. Each sample yielded at least 2.5 million CDR3-containing paired-end reads. First-strand cDNA was synthesized from all RNA with the Mint cDNA synthesis kit, primed by a TRBC-specific oligonucleotide. Following uracil-DNA glycosylase treatment, a first 18-cycle PCR with universal primers M1SS and BC2_uni_R was performed on all cDNA. As for the original processing: Normalization of each sample was performed by random selection of 1 million high-quality reads, each carrying a distinct molecular identifier. Reads sharing molecular identifiers were discarded rather than binned into consensus sequences. CDR3 identification, clonotype clustering and error correction used MiTCR with a Q25 quality threshold and the strictest error-elimination algorithm. Lower-bound total TCR beta diversity was estimated with a nonparametric unseen species model using Euler transformation. TCRdb cleaned the public reads at Q25 with fastp, built clones with MiXCR and kept in-frame beta chains. Each record represents a unique CDR3 protein, reported with the most common genes and DNA among its rows. The V and J calls and clone size are TCRdb's, not the authors'. Across this sample there are 1.6 million or so distinct CDR3 sequences, with roughly 32% seen only once. Jointly, the top ten make up about 11% of the sample.

Sequencing used blood. This receptor was taken from a woman aged 25 to 39 in good health. This chain is built from TRBV3-1 and TRBJ2-1, with TRBD2 matching 11 junction bases. CDR3 loop: CASSQVAGGPRDEQFF. The sequenced DNA: TGTGCCAGCAGCCAGGTAGCGGGGGGGCCTCGGGATGAGCAGTTCTTC.